The clone carrying this T cell receptor (beta chain) has more than one count but fewer than ten. Its antigen is unknown. The data were taken from a study of cytomegalovirus exposure and HLA in healthy donors. Findings and limits, study-wide: In an earlier analysis, in roughly 600 donors, most V segments appeared productive either ~90% or ~30% of the time.

Germline CDR1 is SGHRS and CDR2 is YFSETQ. The CDR3 totals 14 residues. Unmatched junction bases numbered 5, after V lost 2 bases and J lost 5 bases. In the PCR, 60 Vbeta and 13 Jbeta primers were used. Using immunoSEQ multiplex PCR, the repertoire was profiled, and TCRdb retains in-frame clones only, with some absent. The table includes 100,000 to 150,000 clones, over 60% detected once. This chain uses TRBV5-1 with TRBJ1-1; 8 bases are shared with TRBD1. Sequencing was carried out using PBMCs. The receptor comes from a man between 60 and 70 years old in good health and CMV-seropositive. CDR3: CASSFQDRATEAFF. Written as DNA, the CDR3 is TGCGCCAGCAGCTTCCAGGACAGGGCGACTGAAGCTTTCTTT.